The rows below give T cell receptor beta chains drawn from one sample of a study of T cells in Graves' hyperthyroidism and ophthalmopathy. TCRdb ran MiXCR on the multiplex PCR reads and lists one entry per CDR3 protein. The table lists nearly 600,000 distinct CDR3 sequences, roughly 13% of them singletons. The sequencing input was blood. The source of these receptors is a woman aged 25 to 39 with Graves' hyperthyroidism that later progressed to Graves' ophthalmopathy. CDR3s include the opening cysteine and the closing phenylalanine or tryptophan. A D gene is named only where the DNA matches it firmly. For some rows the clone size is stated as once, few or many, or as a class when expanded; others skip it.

cdr3_aa: CASSPPGTSFDSGEKLFF
cdr3_nt: TGTGCCAGCTCACCTCCCGGGACCTCTTTTGACTCCGGCGAAAAACTGTTTTTT
j_call: TRBJ1-4
v_call: TRBV18
clone_size: .
d_call: .

cdr3_aa: CASSEYDRDRVVNEQFF
cdr3_nt: TGTGCCAGCAGTGAATACGATAGGGACAGGGTAGTCAATGAGCAGTTCTTC
j_call: TRBJ2-1
v_call: TRBV6-1
clone_size: many
d_call: TRBD1

cdr3_aa: CASSGRGAYGYTF
cdr3_nt: TGTGCCAGCAGTGGACGGGGGGCCTATGGCTACACCTTC
j_call: TRBJ1-2
v_call: TRBV25-1
clone_size: many
d_call: .

cdr3_aa: CASSLGGLDSNQPQHF
cdr3_nt: TGTGCCAGCAGCTTAGGAGGACTGGATAGCAATCAGCCCCAGCATTTT
j_call: TRBJ1-5
v_call: TRBV7-6
clone_size: few
d_call: .

cdr3_aa: CASSPRFARENTGELFF
cdr3_nt: TGTGCCAGCAGTCCCCGCTTCGCTAGAGAAAACACCGGGGAGCTGTTTTTT
j_call: TRBJ2-2
v_call: TRBV27
clone_size: .
d_call: .

cdr3_aa: CASSQGPDGGYTF
cdr3_nt: TGTGCCAGCAGCCAGGGTCCCGACGGGGGCTACACCTTC
j_call: TRBJ1-2
v_call: TRBV3-1
clone_size: .
d_call: .

cdr3_aa: CASSESGFGEQYF
cdr3_nt: TGTGCCAGCAGTGAATCAGGGTTCGGGGAGCAGTACTTC
j_call: TRBJ2-7
v_call: TRBV25-1
clone_size: many
d_call: .

cdr3_aa: CAWSSGRYEQYF
cdr3_nt: TGTGCCTGGAGTAGCGGGAGGTACGAGCAGTACTTC
j_call: TRBJ2-7
v_call: TRBV30
clone_size: many
d_call: TRBD2

cdr3_aa: CASKFSSTDTQYF
cdr3_nt: TGTGCCAGCAAGTTTAGCAGCACAGATACGCAGTATTTT
j_call: TRBJ2-3
v_call: TRBV6-5
clone_size: many
d_call: .

cdr3_aa: CASSLAISNEQFF
cdr3_nt: TGTGCCAGCAGCTTAGCGATCAGCAATGAGCAGTTCTTC
j_call: TRBJ2-1
v_call: TRBV7-2
clone_size: .
d_call: .

cdr3_aa: CASSQGLAGFLNEQFF
cdr3_nt: TGTGCCAGCAGCCAGGGACTAGCGGGATTTCTCAATGAGCAGTTCTTC
j_call: TRBJ2-1
v_call: TRBV14
clone_size: once
d_call: TRBD2

cdr3_aa: CASSQDGGVEYF
cdr3_nt: TGCGCCAGCAGCCAAGATGGCGGAGTGGAGTACTTC
j_call: TRBJ2-5
v_call: TRBV4-3
clone_size: many
d_call: .

cdr3_aa: CASSLALTGWDGYTF
cdr3_nt: TGTGCCAGCAGCCTAGCCCTGACAGGGTGGGATGGCTACACCTTC
j_call: TRBJ1-2
v_call: TRBV11-1
clone_size: many
d_call: TRBD1

cdr3_aa: CASRPTGKNTGELFF
cdr3_nt: TGTGCCAGCAGGCCGACAGGGAAGAACACCGGGGAGCTGTTTTTT
j_call: TRBJ2-2
v_call: TRBV6-2/TRBV6-3
clone_size: .
d_call: TRBD1

cdr3_aa: CNARTDTQYF
cdr3_nt: TGCAATGCTCGCACAGATACGCAGTATTTT
j_call: TRBJ2-3
v_call: TRBV20-1
clone_size: few
d_call: .

cdr3_aa: CASSYSRNQPQHF
cdr3_nt: TGTGCCAGCAGTTACTCGAGGAATCAGCCCCAGCATTTT
j_call: TRBJ1-5
v_call: TRBV6-6
clone_size: many
d_call: .

cdr3_aa: CARQFRVNTEAFF
cdr3_nt: TGTGCCAGGCAATTCAGGGTGAACACTGAAGCTTTCTTT
j_call: TRBJ1-1
v_call: TRBV2
clone_size: many
d_call: .

cdr3_aa: CASSDPHGVDQETQYF
cdr3_nt: TGCGCCAGCAGTGACCCTCATGGGGTGGACCAAGAGACCCAGTACTTC
j_call: TRBJ2-5
v_call: TRBV10-1
clone_size: many
d_call: .

cdr3_aa: CASSYGATSGRPDPYNDQFF
cdr3_nt: TGTGCCAGCAGTTACGGGGCTACTAGCGGGAGGCCCGATCCCTACAATGATCAGTTCTTC
j_call: TRBJ2-1
v_call: TRBV6-2/TRBV6-3
clone_size: .
d_call: TRBD2

cdr3_aa: CASSLAREETLYF
cdr3_nt: TGTGCCAGCAGCTTAGCGAGAGAAGAGACCCTGTACTTC
j_call: TRBJ2-5
v_call: TRBV11-2
clone_size: .
d_call: .

cdr3_aa: CASSLVRDINSPLHF
cdr3_nt: TGTGCCAGCAGCTTGGTTCGGGACATAAATTCACCCCTCCACTTT
j_call: TRBJ1-6
v_call: TRBV5-6
clone_size: many
d_call: .

cdr3_aa: CASSIAGIGEQFF
cdr3_nt: TGTGCCAGTAGTATAGCCGGGATTGGTGAGCAGTTCTTC
j_call: TRBJ2-1
v_call: TRBV19
clone_size: many
d_call: .

cdr3_aa: CASKSSVQAPEYNEQFF
cdr3_nt: TGTGCCAGCAAGTCATCGGTGCAGGCTCCGGAATACAATGAGCAGTTCTTC
j_call: TRBJ2-1
v_call: TRBV12-3/TRBV12-4
clone_size: .
d_call: .

cdr3_aa: CASSRRYRGRAYEQYF
cdr3_nt: TGTGCCAGTAGTAGGAGATACCGGGGCAGGGCTTACGAGCAGTACTTC
j_call: TRBJ2-7
v_call: TRBV19
clone_size: .
d_call: .

cdr3_aa: CATSGTGPNTEAFF
cdr3_nt: TGTGCCACCTCGGGGACAGGGCCGAACACTGAAGCTTTCTTT
j_call: TRBJ1-1
v_call: TRBV24-1
clone_size: many
d_call: TRBD1

cdr3_aa: CASSSTGEKSSKAFF
cdr3_nt: TGTGCCAGCTCCTCTACGGGAGAGAAAAGCAGTAAAGCTTTCTTT
j_call: TRBJ1-1
v_call: TRBV18
clone_size: many
d_call: .

cdr3_aa: CASSFIAGEGDTQYF
cdr3_nt: TGTGCCAGCAGCTTTATAGCGGGGGAGGGAGATACGCAGTATTTT
j_call: TRBJ2-3
v_call: TRBV7-8
clone_size: many
d_call: TRBD2

cdr3_aa: CASGRQGSGTEAFF
cdr3_nt: TGTGCCAGCGGCAGACAGGGCTCGGGCACTGAAGCTTTCTTT
j_call: TRBJ1-1
v_call: TRBV2
clone_size: .
d_call: TRBD1

cdr3_aa: CASSLTSGTEAFF
cdr3_nt: TGCGCCAGCAGCCTAACCTCCGGGACTGAAGCTTTCTTT
j_call: TRBJ1-1
v_call: TRBV4-1
clone_size: few
d_call: .

cdr3_aa: CASSYRITGLAGQETQYF
cdr3_nt: TGTGCCAGCAGTTATAGGATAACGGGACTAGCGGGACAAGAGACCCAGTACTTC
j_call: TRBJ2-5
v_call: TRBV6-5
clone_size: many
d_call: TRBD2

cdr3_aa: CASSHRGEETQYF
cdr3_nt: TGTGCCAGCAGTCACAGGGGAGAGGAGACCCAGTACTTC
j_call: TRBJ2-5
v_call: TRBV28
clone_size: many
d_call: TRBD1

cdr3_aa: CASSSSSSSSYNEQFF
cdr3_nt: TGTGCCAGCAGCTCCTCTAGCAGTAGCTCCTACAATGAGCAGTTCTTC
j_call: TRBJ2-1
v_call: TRBV11-3
clone_size: .
d_call: .

cdr3_aa: CASSLAFYSNQPQHF
cdr3_nt: TGTGCCAGCAGTTTGGCCTTCTATAGCAATCAGCCCCAGCATTTT
j_call: TRBJ1-5
v_call: TRBV27
clone_size: few
d_call: .

cdr3_aa: CASSARWEFRDRVDYGYTF
cdr3_nt: TGTGCCAGCAGCGCCCGGTGGGAATTCCGGGACAGGGTGGACTATGGCTACACCTTC
j_call: TRBJ1-2
v_call: TRBV9
clone_size: many
d_call: TRBD1

cdr3_aa: CASSPRAGSTDTQYF
cdr3_nt: TGTGCCAGCAGCCCGCGGGCGGGAAGCACAGATACGCAGTATTTT
j_call: TRBJ2-3
v_call: TRBV3-1
clone_size: many
d_call: .

cdr3_aa: CSARDGRSTTGELFF
cdr3_nt: TGCAGTGCTAGAGATGGGAGGTCGACCACCGGGGAGCTGTTTTTT
j_call: TRBJ2-2
v_call: TRBV20-1
clone_size: few
d_call: .

cdr3_aa: CSAREPAGPQETQYF
cdr3_nt: TGCAGTGCTAGAGAACCAGCGGGTCCCCAAGAGACCCAGTACTTC
j_call: TRBJ2-5
v_call: TRBV20-1
clone_size: many
d_call: .

cdr3_aa: CASSITGNTGELFF
cdr3_nt: TGTGCCAGCAGTATAACAGGGAACACCGGGGAGCTGTTTTTT
j_call: TRBJ2-2
v_call: TRBV6-1
clone_size: many
d_call: .

cdr3_aa: CATSDPRTGGGETQYF
cdr3_nt: TGTGCCACCAGTGACCCCAGGACTGGGGGAGGCGAGACCCAGTACTTC
j_call: TRBJ2-5
v_call: TRBV24-1
clone_size: many
d_call: .

cdr3_aa: CASRGGNYGYTF
cdr3_nt: TGTGCCAGCAGGGGGGGAAACTATGGCTACACCTTC
j_call: TRBJ1-2
v_call: TRBV2
clone_size: few
d_call: .